Listed here are 29 T cell receptor beta chains from one sample, sequenced in a study of OX40 agonist ivuxolimab in advanced cancers. TCRdb's table, derived via immunoSEQ multiplex PCR, lists solely in-frame clones and lacks some. The sample carries tens of thousands of clones, 75% to 90% recorded once. Sequences were derived from CD4+ or CD8+ T cells sorted from blood, sampled in a trial of the OX40 agonist ivuxolimab. These receptor sequences come from an adult with an advanced solid tumor such as melanoma, head and neck, liver or kidney cancer.

This clone turned up a few times. V usage is TRBV21-1 and J usage is TRBJ1-2. TRBV21-1 is deemed a pseudogene. The CDR3 consists of 9 residues. The CDR3 sequence is CASSKGYTF. The CDR3 DNA sequence: TGTGCCAGCAGCAAAGGCTACACCTTC.

The sample holds one count of this clone. The chain employs TRBV14 and TRBJ2-5; tentative D call: TRBD1 (5 bases). Trimming removed 1 base at V and 1 base at J, with 13 bases between. This CDR3 spans 16 amino acids. Germline CDR1 reads SGHDN; CDR2 reads FVKESK. The CDR3 is CASSQGMGLGQETQYF. The CDR3 nucleotides are TGTGCCAGCAGCCAAGGGATGGGGCTGGGCCAAGAGACCCAGTACTTC.

This clone showed up just once. The V call is TRBV15, the J call TRBJ2-3, with 10 positions matching TRBD2. From germline, CDR1 is LNHNV and CDR2 YYDKDF (reference sequence). This CDR3 region has 15 residues. J was trimmed by 4 bases and V by 7 bases; bases with no gene match: 8. In DNA, the CDR3 is TGTGCCACCAACCCGGGACTAGCGCCGGCAGATACGCAGTATTTT. Translating gives CATNPGLAPADTQYF.

The J gene is TRBJ1-4, the V gene TRBV14, with TRBD1 matching 8 bases. From germline, CDR1 is SGHDN and CDR2 FVKESK. V was pared by 4 bases and J by 14 bases, with 9 bases of the junction left unmatched. The CDR3 totals 13 residues. CDR3 region: CASSRFPGGWLFF. In DNA form, the CDR3 reads TGTGCCAGCAGCCGATTCCCAGGGGGCTGGCTGTTTTTT.

The chain couples TRBV28 to TRBJ2-1; the match to TRBD2 covers 9 bases. The V and J ends lost 3 bases and 2 bases, in that order; junction bases with no gene match: 2. This CDR3 spans 15 amino acids. CDR1 MDHEN and CDR2 SYDVKM come from the germline V gene. In DNA, the CDR3 is TGTGCCAGCAGTTTGACTAGCGGAGCCTACAATGAGCAGTTCTTC. It specifies CASSLTSGAYNEQFF.

The chain links TRBV6-6 to TRBJ1-5, with TRBD1 as a possible D gene (5 bases). V shed 6 bases and J shed 0 bases, with 12 bases lying between them. Germline V gene data show CDR1 as MNHNY and CDR2 as SVGAGI (reference sequence). This CDR3 has 15 amino acids. CDR3 nucleotide sequence: TGTGCCAGCAGACTCGGGGGTTATAGCAATCAGCCCCAGCATTTT. It specifies CASRLGGYSNQPQHF.

This clone was detected only a few times. The chain links TRBV7-8 to TRBJ2-1, with a possible D match to TRBD2 (6 bases). V gave up 4 bases and J gave up 9 bases, with 10 bases separating them. The CDR3 is made up of 12 amino acids. Per germline, CDR1 SGHVS and CDR2 FQNEAQ. The CDR3 reads CASSWDSLEQFF. In nucleotides, the CDR3 is TGTGCCAGCAGCTGGGACTCTCTTGAGCAGTTCTTC.

This clone has only one observation. This chain joins TRBV12-5 and TRBJ2-3, with 11 bases matching TRBD1. The CDR3 spans 13 residues. The J segment lost 5 bases and the V segment lost 7 bases, leaving 2 bases of the junction unmatched. CDR1 and CDR2 (germline): LGHNT, FRNRAP. The DNA of the CDR3 is TGTGCTAGTGCAGGGACAGGGGGAGATACGCAGTATTTT. It translates to CASAGTGGDTQYF.

The chain's CDR3 is CASLAVTGNTIYF. CDR3 coding DNA: TGTGCCAGCCTCGCCGTTACTGGAAACACCATATATTTT. The chain employs TRBV6-1 and TRBJ1-3; D is ambiguous. Germline assignment: CDR1 MNHNS and CDR2 SASEGT. Trimming removed 8 bases from V and 2 bases from J, with 10 bases in between. The CDR3 extends over 13 amino acids.

The chain combines TRBV19 with TRBJ2-1, with 7 nucleotides matching TRBD1. The CDR3 consists of 13 residues. CDR1 LNHDA and CDR2 SQIVND come from the germline V gene (reference sequence). V dropped 6 bases and J dropped 8; count of bases not matched to a gene: 7. The CDR3: CASSQDRVHEQFF. CDR3 DNA sequence: TGTGCCAGTAGCCAAGACAGGGTACATGAGCAGTTCTTC.

This clone has just a few counts. V is TRBV10-1 and J is TRBJ2-5; possibly TRBD1 or TRBD2 for D (5 bases each). The germline V and J ends were trimmed by 5 bases and 2 bases, with 9 bases remaining between them. The CDR3 has 13 residues. CDR1 and CDR2 (germline): WNHNN, SYGVQD (reference sequence). CDR3 residues: CASSRGPQETQYF. The CDR3 DNA reads TGCGCCAGCAGTCGGGGACCTCAAGAGACCCAGTACTTC.

CDR3 region: CASSALGIYEQYF. The CDR3 DNA reads TGTGCCAGTAGTGCCCTCGGAATCTACGAGCAGTACTTC. V is TRBV19 and J is TRBJ2-7; D gene uncertain. Germline V gene lookup returns CDR1 LNHDA and CDR2 SQIVND (reference sequence). This CDR3 is 13 amino acids long. V gave up 5 bases and J gave up 3 bases, with 11 bases separating them.

V usage is TRBV5-1 and J usage is TRBJ1-2; a weak D match, TRBD1 (5 bases). Trimming pared 0 bases from V and 4 bases from J, leaving 13 bases between. The germline gives CDR1 SGHRS, CDR2 YFSETQ. The length of the CDR3 is 15 residues. CDR3 coding DNA: TGCGCCAGCAGCTTGGAGAGGGGCACCCCCTATGGCTACACCTTC. Translated: CASSLERGTPYGYTF. The variable domain in full, completed from reference TRBV5-1 and TRBJ1-2, reads KAGVTQTPRYLIKTRGQQVTLSCSPISGHRSVSWYQQTPGQGLQFLFEYFSETQRNKGNFPGRFSGRQFSNSRSEMNVSTLELGDSALYLCASSLERGTPYGYTFGSGTRLTVV.

This chain joins TRBV5-1 and TRBJ2-3; 8 bases are shared with TRBD2. The CDR3 is 13 amino acids. Germline lookup yields CDR1 SGHRS and CDR2 YFSETQ. The trim removed 6 bases at V and 2 bases at J, leaving 2 bases unmatched. The CDR3 nucleotides are TGCGCCAGCAAACTAGCGGTCACAGATACGCAGTATTTT. Encoded protein: CASKLAVTDTQYF.

V and J are TRBV5-1 and TRBJ2-3; a weak D match, TRBD2 (6 bases). The CDR3 contains 14 residues. Trimming stripped 2 bases from V and 6 bases from J, with 13 bases between. Germline V lookup: CDR1 SGHRS, CDR2 YFSETQ. In nucleotides, the CDR3 is TGCGCCAGCAGCTTAGATAGCGGAGGGGATACGCAGTATTTT. Translation gives CASSLDSGGDTQYF.

In nucleotides, the CDR3 is TGTGCCAGCAGTCTCCTGGGGGGCCAATACAATGAGCAGTTCTTC. It codes for CASSLLGGQYNEQFF. The V call is TRBV14, the J call TRBJ2-1; D may be TRBD1 or TRBD2 (6 bases each). CDR3 length equals 15 residues. Trimming left V 6 bases short and J 4 bases short, with 16 bases between. Germline V gives CDR1 SGHDN, CDR2 FVKESK. Together with reference TRBV14 and TRBJ2-1, the CDR3 gives the full variable domain: EAGVTQFPSHSVIEKGQTVTLRCDPISGHDNLYWYRRVMGKEIKFLLHFVKESKQDESGMPNNRFLAERTGGTYSTLKVQPAELEDSGVYFCASSLLGGQYNEQFFGPGTRLTVL.

As DNA, the CDR3 is TGTGCCAGCAGTTTTCCGGCAGGCTATAGCTATGGCTACACCTTC. It encodes CASSFPAGYSYGYTF. The chain joins TRBV28 to TRBJ1-2; no firm D call. The germline V gene encodes CDR1 MDHEN and CDR2 SYDVKM. This CDR3 is 15 amino acids long. The ends were cut back, 3 bases at V and 4 bases at J, with 15 bases in the middle.

The rearrangement uses TRBV4-1 and TRBJ1-1; D gene ambiguous. The CDR3 loop spans 15 amino acids. Germline V lookup: CDR1 MGHRA, CDR2 YSYEKL. V was pared by 0 bases and J by 1 base, with 9 bases between. CDR3 nucleotide sequence: TGCGCCAGCAGCCAAGAAGTAGCTGGGAACACTGAAGCTTTCTTT. As protein: CASSQEVAGNTEAFF.

V is TRBV6-1 and J is TRBJ2-3; 10 nucleotides align to TRBD2. J was trimmed by 5 bases and V by 0 bases; bases with no gene match: 14. This CDR3 has 19 amino acids. The germline V gene encodes CDR1 MNHNS and CDR2 SASEGT. CDR3 in DNA: TGTGCCAGCAGTGAAGCGCCGTCCATTGGAGCGGGGGGGCGAGATACGCAGTATTTT. It specifies CASSEAPSIGAGGRDTQYF.

This chain uses TRBV11-2 with TRBJ2-2; D is ambiguous. The V end was cut by 0 bases, the J end by 4 bases, with 12 bases between. The CDR3 totals 16 residues. Per germline, CDR1 SGHAT and CDR2 FQNNGV. CDR3 DNA sequence: TGTGCCAGCAGCTTAGATCTCCAGCGCGGCACCGGGGAGCTGTTTTTT. Its translation: CASSLDLQRGTGELFF.

The rearrangement joins TRBV5-8 to TRBJ1-5; D unclear. This CDR3 comprises 13 residues. The V end lost 1 base, the J end lost 5 bases, and 7 bases lay between the germline ends. Germline V gives CDR1 SGHTS, CDR2 YDEGEE. The CDR3 loop is CASSLSRDQPQHF. CDR3 coding DNA: TGTGCCAGCAGCTTGTCTAGGGATCAGCCCCAGCATTTT.

This chain links TRBV6-5 with TRBJ1-5, with 11 bases fitting TRBD1. The CDR3 contains 14 residues. With 4 bases clipped from V and 5 bases from J, the junction kept 1 base outside the gene matches. From germline, CDR1 is MNHEY and CDR2 SVGAGI. CDR3 sequence reads: CASSWDRGYQPQHF. For the CDR3, the DNA is TGTGCCAGCAGTTGGGACAGGGGGTATCAGCCCCAGCATTTT.

In DNA form, the CDR3 reads TGTGCCAGTAGTACCGATCACAGTTCCCAAGAGACCCAGTACTTC. This sequence encodes CASSTDHSSQETQYF. The chain has TRBV19 and TRBJ2-5; D is unclear. The CDR3 contains 15 residues. Germline V gene lookup returns CDR1 LNHDA and CDR2 SQIVND (reference sequence). V shed 4 bases and J shed 1 base, with 13 bases lying between them.

The gene calls are TRBV6-5 and TRBJ1-1; D ambiguous. Trimming left V 5 bases short and J 6 bases short, with 13 bases between. Germline V gene sequence: CDR1 MNHEY, CDR2 SVGAGI. This CDR3 spans 13 amino acids. The DNA for the CDR3 is TGTGCCAGCAGTGAACTAGGGTACGCTGAAGCTTTCTTT. This sequence encodes CASSELGYAEAFF.

The rearrangement uses TRBV2 and TRBJ2-2, with 10 nucleotides matching TRBD1. In germline, CDR1 is SNHLY, CDR2 FYNNEI. J lost 7 bases, V lost 2 bases, and 4 bases had no gene match. The CDR3 has 15 residues. CDR3 DNA sequence: TGTGCCAGCAGTGAAACGGGACAGGGGAACGGGGAGCTGTTTTTT. Translating gives CASSETGQGNGELFF.

The chain employs TRBV5-4 and TRBJ2-1, with 9 positions matching TRBD1. The V gene's germline CDR1 is SGHNT and CDR2 YYREEE (reference sequence). J lost 5 bases, V lost 4 bases, and 10 bases had no gene match. The CDR3 contains 16 residues. In DNA form, the CDR3 reads TGTGCCAGCAGCCGGCCGGGACAGGGTGAACACAATGAGCAGTTCTTC. Its translation is CASSRPGQGEHNEQFF.

This chain uses TRBV12-5 with TRBJ2-5; 8 nucleotides align to TRBD1. V lost 4 bases and J lost 11; bases outside the gene matches: 12. The V gene's germline CDR1 is LGHNT and CDR2 FRNRAP. The CDR3 sequence is 14 residues long. CDR3 coding DNA: TGTGCTAGTGGTTACGACAGGGGCCTAGGGGAGCAGTACTTC. Residues: CASGYDRGLGEQYF.

The chain is built from TRBV4-2 and TRBJ1-5; weak D call: TRBD1 (5 bases). V lost 0 bases to trimming and J lost 5 bases, with 14 bases between them. CDR1 and CDR2 from the germline V gene are LGHNA and YNFKEQ. This CDR3 contains 16 residues. The CDR3 DNA reads TGTGCCAGCAGCCAAGATACTGGCCAGGGTGATCAGCCCCAGCATTTT. This translates into CASSQDTGQGDQPQHF.

The chain couples TRBV27 to TRBJ2-5; D ambiguous. Trimming took off 10 bases at V and 5 bases at J, with 11 bases between the two ends. The CDR3 loop spans 11 amino acids. From germline, CDR1 is MNHEY and CDR2 SMNVEV (reference sequence). The CDR3 nucleotides read TGTGCCATATCGCACGGGGAGACCCAGTACTTC. Its translation: CAISHGETQYF.